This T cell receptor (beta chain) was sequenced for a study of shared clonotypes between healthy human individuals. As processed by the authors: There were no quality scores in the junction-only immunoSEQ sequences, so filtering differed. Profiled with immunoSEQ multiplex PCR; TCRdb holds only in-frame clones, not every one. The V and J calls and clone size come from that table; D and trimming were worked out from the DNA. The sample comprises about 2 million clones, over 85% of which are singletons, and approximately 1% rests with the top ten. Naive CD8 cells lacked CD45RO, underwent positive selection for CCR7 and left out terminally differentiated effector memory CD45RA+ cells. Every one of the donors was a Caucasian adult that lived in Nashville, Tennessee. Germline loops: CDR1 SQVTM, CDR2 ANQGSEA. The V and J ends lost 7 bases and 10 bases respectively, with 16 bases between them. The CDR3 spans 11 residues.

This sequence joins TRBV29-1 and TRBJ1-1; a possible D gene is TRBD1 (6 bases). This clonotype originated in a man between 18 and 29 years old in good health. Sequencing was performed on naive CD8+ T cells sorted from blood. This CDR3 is CSGINREGAFF. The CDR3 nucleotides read TGCAGCGGAATCAACAGGGAAGGAGCTTTCTTT.